This paragraph reports one TCR beta chain. Its cognate antigen is unknown. The sample belongs to a study of T cell responses to AZD1222 COVID-19 vaccine. Whole-study findings and limits: AZD1222 recipients seropositive at baseline numbered only 5 or 6. The repertoires were collected only after the peak T cell response. Spike-specific TCRs gained breadth and depth after people received two AZD1222 doses. CD4 TCRs associated with vaccination spanned spike, dominating at 160-218 and 743-854.

V shed 3 bases and J shed 10 bases, with 16 bases lying between them. Germline assignment: CDR1 MDHEN and CDR2 SYDVKM. The CDR3 covers 15 residues. Some clones are missing from TCRdb's copy, which holds only in-frame ones; the method was immunoSEQ multiplex PCR. Of more than 85,000 clones listed, approximately 89% were seen once; the top ten hold around 45%. The starting material was peripheral blood, obtained 28 days after the second AZD1222 dose. The receptor was isolated from an adult who received the AZD1222 COVID-19 vaccine. V usage is TRBV28 and J usage is TRBJ1-6, with a weak D call TRBD1 (5 bases). The chain's CDR3 is CASSFGAPRKSPLHF. As DNA, the CDR3 is TGTGCCAGCAGTTTCGGGGCTCCCCGGAAATCACCCCTCCACTTT.